What follows are 24 T cell receptor beta chains derived from one specimen sequenced in a study of shared clonotypes between healthy human individuals. Some clones are missing from TCRdb's copy, which holds only in-frame ones; the method was immunoSEQ multiplex PCR. This table has some 650,000 clones, about 97% appearing once. The sequencing sample was made of naive CD4+ T cells sorted from blood. Regarding subset: CD45RA+ positively selected. These TCRs come from a woman aged 25 to 39 in good health.

This clone was seen a single time. CDR3 DNA: TGTGCCAGCAGCGAGGGGACAGGATACGTCCATGAAAAACTGTTTTTT. It translates to CASSEGTGYVHEKLFF. The V and J genes are TRBV25-1 and TRBJ1-4, with 8 bases lining up with TRBD1. With 6 bases clipped from V and 6 bases from J, the junction kept 12 bases outside the gene matches. In germline, CDR1 is MGHDK, CDR2 SYGVNS. The CDR3 length is 16 residues.

The chain is built from TRBV30 and TRBJ1-1; D gene ambiguous. V lost 0 bases and J lost 9, with 11 bases in between. The CDR3 is made up of 12 amino acids. From germline, CDR1 is GTSNPN and CDR2 SVGIG (reference sequence). The CDR3 coding sequence is TGTGCCTGGAGTGTATTTGACCCGAAAGCTTTCTTT. Protein product: CAWSVFDPKAFF.

The CDR3 here is CASSVKSGVGAKNIQYF. The CDR3 DNA reads TGTGCCAGTAGTGTAAAAAGCGGAGTTGGTGCCAAAAACATTCAGTACTTC. The chain couples TRBV19 to TRBJ2-4; weak D call: TRBD2 (5 bases). The CDR3 contains 17 residues. The germline gives CDR1 LNHDA, CDR2 SQIVND (reference sequence). The V end lost 5 bases, the J end lost 1 base, and 18 bases lay between the germline ends.

The chain couples TRBV6-6 to TRBJ2-1; 10 positions agree with TRBD2. CDR3 length equals 15 residues. V dropped 9 bases and J dropped 8; count of bases not matched to a gene: 13. Germline assignment: CDR1 MNHNY and CDR2 SVGAGI (reference sequence). CDR3 coding DNA: TGTGCCAGTCTCAAGCTAGCGGGAGCAACCGATGAGCAGTTCTTC. Encoded protein: CASLKLAGATDEQFF.

This rearrangement joins TRBV28 to TRBJ2-2; 7 bases are shared with TRBD2. Per the germline V gene, CDR1 is MDHEN and CDR2 is SYDVKM. The CDR3 totals 14 residues. V lost 5 bases to trimming and J lost 5 bases; unmatched junction nucleotides: 5. The CDR3 loop is CASSTSGETGELFF. The CDR3 region has the DNA TGTGCCAGCAGTACAAGCGGGGAGACCGGGGAGCTGTTTTTT.

The V gene is TRBV15, the J gene TRBJ1-2; 7 nucleotides align to TRBD1. The V gene end was trimmed by 0 bases and the J gene end by 5 bases; junction bases not matched to a gene: 3. Germline CDR1 LNHNV, CDR2 YYDKDF (reference sequence). The CDR3 is 14 residues long. The DNA for the CDR3 is TGTGCCACCAGCAGAGACAGGGGGGATTATGGCTACACCTTC. Translation gives CATSRDRGDYGYTF.

This clone occurred once. The chain has TRBV6-7 and TRBJ2-7; D unclear. TRBV6-7 is filed as an ORF, its function uncertain. Deletions cut 1 base from V and 5 bases from J, with 18 bases between. The CDR3 length is 16 residues. The CDR3 protein is CASSYCLNAIFNEQYF. CDR3 nucleotide sequence: TGTGCCAGCAGTTACTGCCTAAACGCAATTTTTAACGAGCAGTACTTC.

The V and J genes are TRBV11-2 and TRBJ2-2; D is unclear. V was trimmed by 4 bases and J by 1 base, leaving 7 bases between them. Germline V gene lookup returns CDR1 SGHAT and CDR2 FQNNGV. The CDR3 is made up of 14 amino acids. This CDR3 is CASSSRLNTGELFF. The CDR3 region has the DNA TGTGCCAGCAGCTCCCGACTGAACACCGGGGAGCTGTTTTTT.

V usage is TRBV20-1 and J usage is TRBJ1-1; D ambiguous. The CDR3 loop spans 11 amino acids. Per the germline V gene, CDR1 is DFQATT and CDR2 is SNEGSKA (reference sequence). CDR3 sequence: CRTRGRTEAFF. The CDR3 DNA is TGCAGGACCCGGGGAAGGACTGAAGCTTTCTTT.

V and J are TRBV19 and TRBJ2-5; tentatively, D is TRBD1 (5 bases). TRBJ2-7 explains the end of the DNA better; the J call may be wrong. This CDR3 is 14 amino acids long. CDR1 and CDR2 (germline): LNHDA, SQIVND (reference sequence). CDR3 amino acids: CASSRQGASYEQYF. DNA of the CDR3: TGTGCCAGTAGTAGGCAGGGCGCATCCTACGAGCAGTACTTC.

V is TRBV28 and J is TRBJ1-1, with D unresolved. The V end lost 2 bases, the J end lost 0 bases, and 10 bases lay between the germline ends. In germline, CDR1 is MDHEN, CDR2 SYDVKM. The CDR3 is 15 amino acids. CDR3 DNA sequence: TGTGCCAGCAGTTTAAGTAACAGACTGAACACTGAAGCTTTCTTT. Translated, it gives CASSLSNRLNTEAFF. Based on the CDR3 plus reference TRBV28 and TRBJ1-1, the full variable domain is DVKVTQSSRYLVKRTGEKVFLECVQDMDHENMFWYRQDPGLGLRLIYFSYDVKMKEKGDIPEGYSVSREKKERFSLILESASTNQTSMYLCASSLSNRLNTEAFFGQGTRLTVV.

The chain recombines TRBV6-1 with TRBJ2-3, with D perhaps TRBD1 (6 bases). CDR3 length: 13 amino acids. The germline V gene encodes CDR1 MNHNS and CDR2 SASEGT. V lost 8 bases to trimming and J lost 0 bases, with 9 bases between them. CDR3: CASRQESTDTQYF. In DNA form, the CDR3 reads TGTGCCAGCCGACAGGAAAGCACAGATACGCAGTATTTT.

The chain combines TRBV7-3 with TRBJ2-2, with 7 bases lining up with TRBD2. CDR1 SGHTA and CDR2 FQGTGA come from the germline V gene. V shed 5 bases, J shed 8 bases, and the junction held 2 bases outside the gene matches. CDR3 size: 12 residues. CDR3 amino acids: CASSHSGGELFF. The DNA for the CDR3 is TGTGCCAGCAGCCATAGCGGGGGGGAGCTGTTTTTT.

The rearrangement joins TRBV10-3 to TRBJ2-7, with D perhaps assigned TRBD1 or TRBD2 (5 bases each). The ends were cut back, 8 bases at V and 0 bases at J, with 11 bases in the middle. This CDR3 region has 13 residues. The germline CDR1 and CDR2 sequences are ENHRY and SYGVKD. The CDR3 loop reads CAIGDPNSYEQYF. The CDR3 coding sequence is TGTGCCATCGGGGACCCTAACTCCTACGAGCAGTACTTC.

The rearrangement uses TRBV7-4 and TRBJ2-5; tentatively, D is TRBD1 or TRBD2 (5 bases each). The last part of the DNA fits TRBJ2-7 better; the J call may be wrong. CDR1 and CDR2 (germline): SGHVT, SQSDAQ. The CDR3 runs to 14 residues. Here the CDR3 reads CASTLTVGTYEQYF. The CDR3 DNA reads as TGTGCCAGCACGTTGACAGTCGGGACCTACGAGCAGTACTTC.

The chain links TRBV9 to TRBJ2-3; the match to TRBD1 covers 10 bases. The CDR3 is 16 amino acids. Germline values: CDR1 SGDLS, CDR2 YYNGEE. J was trimmed by 0 bases and V by 4 bases; bases with no gene match: 5. The CDR3 spells CASSTGTGASTDTQYF. The CDR3 nucleotides are TGTGCCAGCAGCACCGGGACAGGGGCCAGCACAGATACGCAGTATTTT.

As concerns this clone: At one end the junction does not follow the germline gene, possibly because of a read error. This chain links TRBV19 with TRBJ2-1; 8 bases align to TRBD2. From germline, CDR1 is LNHDA and CDR2 SQIVND (reference sequence). This CDR3 comprises 12 residues. CDR3 nucleotide sequence: TGTGCCAGTAGTCTCACCGGGACTAGGTTCGTCTTC. This encodes CASSLTGTRFVF.

The V call is TRBV12-5, the J call TRBJ2-1, with D maybe TRBD1 (6 bases). CDR3 length equals 15 residues. The V and J ends lost 0 bases and 8 bases respectively, with 14 bases between them. Germline V lookup: CDR1 LGHNT, CDR2 FRNRAP. CDR3 bases: TGTGCTAGTGGTTTGGTACTCCGGACAGCCCATGAGCAGTTCTTC. Translated: CASGLVLRTAHEQFF.

This chain uses TRBV11-2 with TRBJ1-5, with D possibly TRBD1 on 6 matching bases. The CDR3 is 15 amino acids. V lost 5 bases and J 11 bases, leaving 22 bases between the germline ends. The germline V gene has CDR1 SGHAT and CDR2 FQNNGV. CDR3 nucleotides: TGTGCCAGCAGCCCCCGCAGGGGAGACCTTAGGGCCCAGCATTTT. Amino acid sequence: CASSPRRGDLRAQHF.

The genes are TRBV19 and TRBJ2-2; D may correspond to TRBD1 or TRBD2 (6 bases each). The CDR3 spans 13 residues. V was pared by 7 bases and J by 8 bases, with 14 bases between. The germline V gene encodes CDR1 LNHDA and CDR2 SQIVND (reference sequence). The CDR3 reads CASTNRAGGELFF. The CDR3 bases are TGTGCCAGTACCAACAGGGCGGGAGGGGAGCTGTTTTTT.

Worth noting for this clone: The DNA is left out, because the CDR3 cannot be placed on it with certainty; the CDR3 is given as TCRdb lists it. The chain carries TRBV6-1 and TRBJ2-1; TRBD2 is the table's D call, not checked against the DNA. The CDR3 is 14 amino acids in total, end residues counted. Looked up from germline, CDR1 is MNHNS and CDR2 is SASEGT. Here the CDR3 reads CASSVWGGGTNPFF.

CDR3 bases: TGTGCCAGCAGTAAAGGAGAGGGCCCGAACACTGAAGCTTTCTTT. It translates to CASSKGEGPNTEAFF. V and J are TRBV28 and TRBJ1-1; D not certain. Germline V gene data show CDR1 as MDHEN and CDR2 as SYDVKM. The CDR3 consists of 15 residues. V dropped 5 bases and J dropped 1 base, with 14 bases sitting between them.

Comment on this clone: The sample has other DNA sequences that encode this CDR3 too. This chain connects TRBV5-1 to TRBJ2-3; unclear D gene. Germline assignment: CDR1 SGHRS and CDR2 YFSETQ. The CDR3 is 12 residues long. V lost 0 bases to trimming and J lost 6 bases, with 5 bases between them. CDR3 sequence reads: CASSLEGDTQYF. DNA of the CDR3: TGCGCCAGCAGCTTGGAAGGGGATACGCAGTATTTT.

The genes are TRBV18 and TRBJ2-1, with 7 nucleotides matching TRBD1. Germline CDR1 reads KGHSH; CDR2 reads LQKENI. The ends lost 4 bases at V and 2 bases at J; junction bases unmatched: 5. The CDR3 has 15 residues. The DNA for the CDR3 is TGTGCCAGCTCACTTCTGACAGGGCCCTACAATGAGCAGTTCTTC. It translates to CASSLLTGPYNEQFF.